One sample yielded the 10 T cell receptor beta chains listed below, sequenced in a study of blood T cells in healthy people across ages. Together with a sample-barcoded 5' primer, a J-beta primer mix was included in a second PCR lasting roughly 6 to 12 cycles. TCRdb reanalysed the 5' RACE reads using MiXCR and keeps one entry per CDR3 protein. The top ten hold over 5% of the sample, which has over 1,200,000 distinct CDR3 sequences, around 59% seen once. The sequenced material came from blood. Every receptor here comes from a man younger than 35 in good health.

The chain is built from TRBV20-1 and TRBJ2-1; 11 bases are a match to TRBD2. Unmatched junction bases numbered 21, after V lost 4 bases and J lost 10 bases. CDR1 and CDR2 (germline): DFQATT, SNEGSKA (reference sequence). The CDR3 extends over 18 amino acids. The CDR3: CSATAGLAAGALVHEQFF. The CDR3 region has the DNA TGCAGTGCTACGGCGGGACTAGCGGCCGGGGCGTTAGTCCACGAGCAGTTCTTC.

This clonotype was seen more than once but under ten times. The rearrangement uses TRBV5-1 and TRBJ1-2; D unresolved. Looked up from germline, CDR1 is SGHRS and CDR2 is YFSETQ. There are 11 residues in the CDR3. With 4 bases removed from V and 8 bases from J, the gap between germline ends came to 9 bases. The chain's CDR3 is CASSKDVGYTF. The CDR3 DNA follows: TGCGCCAGCAGCAAGGACGTGGGCTACACCTTC.

The gene calls are TRBV6-2 or TRBV6-3 and TRBJ2-4, with 10 bases aligning to TRBD2. The DNA end favors TRBJ2-5, so the J call may be wrong. The CDR3 is made up of 16 amino acids. Germline-derived CDR1 and CDR2 are MNHEY and SVGEGT. The DNA for the CDR3 is TGTGCCAGCAGATACCGACTAGCGGGTATACAAGAGACCCAGTACTTC. The encoded protein is CASRYRLAGIQETQYF.

The V call is TRBV4-1, the J call TRBJ2-7; the D is unclear. The V gene's germline CDR1 is MGHRA and CDR2 YSYEKL. The CDR3 runs to 14 residues. The germline V and J ends were trimmed by 1 base and 4 bases, with 11 bases remaining between them. The CDR3 sequence is CASSQGPDQYEQYF. Written as DNA, the CDR3 is TGCGCCAGCAGCCAAGGCCCGGACCAGTACGAGCAGTACTTC.

This clonotype was counted between two and nine times. In DNA form, the CDR3 reads TGCAGCGCCCAAACGGGGACAGTGTACGAGCAGTACTTC. Translated, it gives CSAQTGTVYEQYF. This chain connects TRBV29-1 to TRBJ2-7; 7 bases fit TRBD1. Germline V lookup: CDR1 SQVTM, CDR2 ANQGSEA. CDR3 length: 13 amino acids. V lost 7 bases, J lost 4 bases, and 10 bases stayed unmatched.

The J gene is TRBJ2-4, the V gene TRBV6-6; D is undetermined. Judging by the DNA end, TRBJ2-7 fits better; the J call may be wrong. The CDR3 runs to 13 residues. Germline loops: CDR1 MNHNY, CDR2 SVGAGI (reference sequence). For the CDR3, the DNA is TGTGCCAGCTCGGTGGCTCTTGGGAACGAGCAGTACTTC. The encoded protein is CASSVALGNEQYF.

This clonotype was counted at least ten times. The V gene is TRBV29-1, the J gene TRBJ2-3, with D perhaps TRBD2 (6 bases). Germline CDR1 is SQVTM and CDR2 is ANQGSEA. Trimming shortened V by 6 bases and J by 6 bases, and 13 bases separated the two germline ends. This CDR3 region has 12 residues. The CDR3 sequence is CSVGGFSDTQYF. CDR3 bases: TGCAGCGTCGGGGGTTTTTCGGATACGCAGTATTTT.

This clonotype was found a few times. The rearrangement joins TRBV4-1 to TRBJ2-6; 9 positions agree with TRBD1. J lost 0 bases, V lost 1 base, and 4 bases had no gene match. The CDR3 is 18 amino acids. Germline V gene data show CDR1 as MGHRA and CDR2 as YSYEKL. The CDR3: CASSQAEQGASGANVLTF. Here the CDR3 DNA reads TGCGCCAGCAGCCAAGCTGAACAGGGGGCCTCTGGGGCCAACGTCCTGACTTTC.

The CDR3 DNA is TGCGCCAGCAGCCAAGTTGCCTTTACGACAGCTTCCTATGGCTACACCTTC. Protein sequence: CASSQVAFTTASYGYTF. The chain links TRBV4-3 to TRBJ1-2; perhaps TRBD1 as D (5 bases). CDR1 and CDR2 (germline): LGHNA, YSLEER. The CDR3 runs 17 residues. Trimming stripped 1 base from V and 4 bases from J, with 19 bases between.

This chain joins TRBV2 and TRBJ1-2; 7 bases fit TRBD1. Germline trimming cut 6 bases from V and 3 bases from J; bases unmatched to any gene: 4. This CDR3 is 13 amino acids long. CDR1 and CDR2 (germline): SNHLY, FYNNEI. As DNA, the CDR3 is TGTGCCAGCAGCGGGACAGCTGACTATGGCTACACCTTC. It is translated as CASSGTADYGYTF.